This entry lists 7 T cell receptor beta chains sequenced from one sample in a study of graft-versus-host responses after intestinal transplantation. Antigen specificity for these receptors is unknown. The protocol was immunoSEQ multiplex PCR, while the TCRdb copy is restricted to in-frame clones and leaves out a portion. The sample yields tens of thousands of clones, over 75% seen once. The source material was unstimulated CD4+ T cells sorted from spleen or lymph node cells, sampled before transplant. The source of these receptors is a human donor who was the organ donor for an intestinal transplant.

CDR3 bases: TGTGCCATCAGTGAGTCGAACAGGGGTATGCAAAACAATGAGCAGTTCTTC. Translating it yields CAISESNRGMQNNEQFF. This rearrangement joins TRBV10-3 to TRBJ2-1; 7 bases are a match to TRBD1. CDR1 and CDR2 from the germline V gene are ENHRY and SYGVKD. The CDR3 is 17 residues long. Losses at the gene ends were 0 bases for V and 5 bases for J; bases not matched to a gene: 10.

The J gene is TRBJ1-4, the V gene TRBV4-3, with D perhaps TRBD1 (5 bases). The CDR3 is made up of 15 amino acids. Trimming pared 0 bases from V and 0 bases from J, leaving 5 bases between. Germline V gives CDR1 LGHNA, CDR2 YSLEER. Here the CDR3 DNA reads TGCGCCAGCAGCCAAGACAGGGCAACTAATGAAAAACTGTTTTTT. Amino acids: CASSQDRATNEKLFF.

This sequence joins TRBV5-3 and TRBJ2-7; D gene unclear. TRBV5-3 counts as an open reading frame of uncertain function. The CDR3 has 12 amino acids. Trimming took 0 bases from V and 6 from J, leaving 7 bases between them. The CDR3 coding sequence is TGTGCCAGAAGCTTGGGGTGGGGCGAGCAGTACGTC. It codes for CARSLGWGEQYV.

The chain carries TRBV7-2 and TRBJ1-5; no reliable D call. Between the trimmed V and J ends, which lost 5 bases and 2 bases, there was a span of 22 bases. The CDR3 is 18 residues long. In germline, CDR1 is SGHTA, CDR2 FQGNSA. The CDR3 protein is CASSGGPVPAGGNQPQHF. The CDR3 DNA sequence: TGTGCCAGCAGCGGAGGTCCCGTACCCGCTGGGGGCAATCAGCCCCAGCATTTT. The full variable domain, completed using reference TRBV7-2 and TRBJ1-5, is GAGVSQSPSNKVTEKGKDVELRCDPISGHTALYWYRQSLGQGLEFLIYFQGNSAPDKSGLPSDRFSAERTGGSVSTLTIQRTQQEDSAVYLCASSGGPVPAGGNQPQHFGDGTRLSIL.

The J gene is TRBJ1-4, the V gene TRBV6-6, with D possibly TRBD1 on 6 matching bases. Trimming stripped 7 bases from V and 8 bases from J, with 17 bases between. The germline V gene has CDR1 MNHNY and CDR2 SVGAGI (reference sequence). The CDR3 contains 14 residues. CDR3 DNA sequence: TGTGCCAGCAAGGTTCGGGGGGCTCGAGAAAAACTGTTTTTT. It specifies CASKVRGAREKLFF.

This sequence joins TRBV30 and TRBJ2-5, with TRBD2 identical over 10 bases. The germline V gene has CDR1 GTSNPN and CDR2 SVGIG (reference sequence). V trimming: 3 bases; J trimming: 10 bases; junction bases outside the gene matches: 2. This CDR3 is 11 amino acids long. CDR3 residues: CAWRERGGQYF. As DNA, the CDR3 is TGTGCCTGGAGGGAGCGGGGGGGCCAGTACTTC.

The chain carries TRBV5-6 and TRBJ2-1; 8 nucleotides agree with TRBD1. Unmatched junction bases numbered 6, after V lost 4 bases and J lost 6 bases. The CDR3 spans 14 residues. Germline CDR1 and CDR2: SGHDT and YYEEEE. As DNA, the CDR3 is TGTGCCAGCAGCACAGACAGGGGTGCCAATGAGCAGTTCTTC. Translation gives CASSTDRGANEQFF.